These 2 T cell receptor beta chains were all obtained from the same sample, sequenced in a study of shared clonotypes between healthy human individuals. As defined, naive CD8 cells were CD45RO-negative and positively selected for CCR7, with terminally differentiated effector memory CD45RA+ cells excluded. TCRdb keeps only in-frame clones here, not all; method: immunoSEQ multiplex PCR. Here the sample spans around 2,100,000 clones, roughly 95% being singletons. The sequencing sample was made of naive CD8+ T cells sorted from blood. The receptors were gathered from a man aged 18 to 30 in good health.

On this clone itself: This specimen includes other DNA sequences encoding the same CDR3. This chain links TRBV6-5 with TRBJ2-3; weak D call: TRBD1 (5 bases). The V gene lost 3 bases and the J gene lost 1 base, with 8 bases spanning the gap. The CDR3 has 14 residues. Germline V CDR1 and CDR2: MNHEY, SVGAGI. In nucleotides, the CDR3 is TGTGCCAGCAGTTATCTAGGGGGCACAGATACGCAGTATTTT. Protein sequence: CASSYLGGTDTQYF.

The chain combines TRBV27 with TRBJ1-1; no firm D call. This CDR3 spans 14 amino acids. Trimming took off 0 bases at V and 3 bases at J, with 8 bases between the two ends. The germline V gene has CDR1 MNHEY and CDR2 SMNVEV (reference sequence). CDR3 residues: CASSLSYGYTEAFF. Here the CDR3 DNA reads TGTGCCAGCAGTTTATCGTACGGGTACACTGAAGCTTTCTTT.